Reported below is one T cell receptor (beta chain). It has no known antigen specificity. One base away there is no much larger clone; base qualities are not given. Graves' hyperthyroidism was defined as stable when no progression to ophthalmopathy occurred over 18 months of follow-up. Hyperthyroidism patients were newly diagnosed, with disease duration under 2 months, and aged 18 to 65 years. Exclusion was applied to patients with uncontrolled infections, other autoimmune diseases, pregnancy or lactation. Diagnoses relied on clinical symptoms, serum thyroxine and TRAb, thyroid ultrasound and orbital computed tomography. PBMCs were isolated from more than 8 ml of fresh peripheral blood by Ficoll-Paque density gradient centrifugation. Trizol reagent was used to extract total RNA, and RNA quality was then checked on an Agilent 2100 Bioanalyzer. The data stem from a study of T cells in Graves' hyperthyroidism and ophthalmopathy (dated by TCRdb to between 2018 and 2020). Background on the whole study: Peripheral blood was collected at initial diagnosis, before any treatment. In more than 5 Graves' hyperthyroidism patients, the study also compared T-cell repertoires from thyroid tissue with T-cell repertoires from blood. TCR V-J signatures able to tell the groups apart were searched for in a discovery cohort of some 97 patients, of whom 43 had Graves' ophthalmopathy and about 60 had stable Graves' hyperthyroidism. The paper reports TCR Vbeta CDR3 sequencing of 135 peripheral blood samples: approximately 41 ophthalmopathy, 70 to 85 hyperthyroidism and around 17 progressor patients. Whether ophthalmopathy could be predicted prospectively was tested in an independent validation cohort made up of approximately 19 hyperthyroidism patients plus 17 patients who later progressed to ophthalmopathy. The 95 to 100 discovery patients were randomly divided into training and test sets at a 7:3 ratio. Once sampling was done, hyperthyroidism patients were given methimazole at a starting dose of 30 mg daily, whereas ophthalmopathy patients were given high-dose intravenous methylprednisolone. Beyond this particular receptor, the publication reports: During validation, the model predicted progression to ophthalmopathy a median of about 6.5 months ahead of onset, with roughly 65% sensitivity and almost 75% specificity. Most expanded thyroid clonotypes (frequency above 0.001) were also detected in blood, suggesting blood repertoires may reflect thyroid immune responses. Sample size was not statistically predetermined, and investigators were not blinded to group allocation. A model built on a 13 V-J signature distinguished ophthalmopathy from stable hyperthyroidism, reaching around 90% sensitivity and about 81% specificity in cross-validation and 80%/75% in testing.

For CDR1 and CDR2, the germline V gene lists SNHLY and FYNNEI. The germline V end is reduced by 6 bases and the J end by 5 bases; junction bases left unmatched: 17. The CDR3, from cysteine to phenylalanine, totals 18 residues. Only the CDR3 portion is preserved as DNA: 54 bases, with reading frame beginning at the first base. The TCR beta CDR3 regions were amplified from the RNA transcripts. The first round of RT-PCR for the TCR CDR3 was performed with the HTBI primer set and the Qiagen OneStep RT-PCR kit. Libraries were constructed in a second round of multiplex PCR, after which size selection and purification were performed. Paired-end sequencing of the libraries was performed with 100 bp reads on an Illumina HiSeq2000. The authors' analysis ran thus. SOAPnuke was used to process the raw data, removing reads that contained adapters or uncalled bases, had a mean Phred below 15, or lacked an exact match to the constant primer or identifier. COPE v1.2.5 was used to merge the high-quality paired reads, and each unique nucleotide sequence was defined as a clonotype. MiTCR v1.1 was used to align clonotypes to the IMGT TRBV, TRBD and TRBJ reference segments. The analysis included only V-J combinations with a frequency above 0.0001, which together covered more than 98% of the repertoires. The TCS score was defined as F50 (clonal expansion) divided by E x V (chaos), with BLOSUM62-based TCRdist calculated between CDR3 peptides within each V-J. Welch's t-statistics and random forest reduced around 520 V-J features to 10 to 15, which were used in a naive Bayes classifier (R e1071). TCRdb took the public reads, trimmed them with fastp at Q25, ran MiXCR for clone calling and kept in-frame beta chains. Every distinct CDR3 protein forms one entry, paired with its most common genes and DNA. The V and J calls shown here were made by TCRdb, not taken from the authors' results. The sample contains over 200,000 distinct CDR3 sequences, roughly 15% of them found a single time. In total, the top ten clones hold roughly 53% of the sample.

Sequences were obtained from blood. Recombination linked TRBV2 to TRBJ2-3, with 10 junctional bases fitting TRBD2. The clonotype originates from a man aged 45-65 years with Graves' hyperthyroidism. The sequence in DNA is TGTGCCAGCAGAGCCAAGCGGGAGGGCCAGATCATGGGAGATACGCAGTATTTT. Its protein is CASRAKREGQIMGDTQYF.